The rows below give T cell receptor beta chains drawn from one sample of a study of blood T cell repertoires in COVID-19. Repertoires were generated with immunoSEQ multiplex PCR, while TCRdb's copy carries only in-frame clones and drops some. The table has approximately 120,000 clones, around nine tenths seen once. Sequenced input: peripheral blood. Receptor source: a human donor with acute or convalescent COVID-19. The donor label of this sample is uncertain. Each CDR3 is given with its conserved first and last residue. The order of the fields is V gene, D gene, clone size, J gene, CDR3 protein, CDR3 DNA. D genes are given only for firm matches. Part of the rows lack a size; the others show once, few, many or a class for expanded clones.

TRBV2	TRBD1	-	TRBJ1-1	CASLPDRGVMAFF	TGTGCCAGCCTGCCCGACAGGGGAGTAATGGCTTTCTTT
TRBV28	TRBD1	-	TRBJ1-1	CASSSPTGGNTEAFF	TGTGCCAGCAGTTCACCGACAGGGGGGAACACTGAAGCTTTCTTT
TRBV7-6	TRBD1	-	TRBJ2-5	CASSLVGTGKETQYF	TGTGCCAGCAGCTTAGTAGGGACAGGAAAAGAGACCCAGTACTTC
TRBV28	TRBD1	-	TRBJ1-3	CASSPRDRAGNTIYF	TGTGCCAGCAGTCCCCGGGACAGGGCTGGAAACACCATATATTTT
TRBV7-8	TRBD1	-	TRBJ1-4	CASSLVTTGTVSGKLFF	TGTGCCAGCAGCTTAGTTACAACCGGGACAGTCAGTGGGAAACTGTTTTTT
TRBV7-9	-	-	TRBJ2-1	CASSYRTRSEQFF	TGTGCCAGCAGCTACAGGACAAGGAGTGAGCAGTTCTTC
TRBV4-2	TRBD1	-	TRBJ1-2	CASSHGTGGGYGYTF	TGTGCCAGCAGCCATGGTACAGGGGGGGGGTATGGCTACACCTTC
TRBV7-8	-	-	TRBJ2-2	CASSRSTDTGGAGELFF	TGTGCCAGCAGCAGAAGCACCGACACCGGGGGAGCCGGGGAGCTGTTTTTT
TRBV7-9	TRBD2	-	TRBJ2-1	CASSLGGLDNEQFF	TGTGCCAGCAGCTTAGGGGGACTAGACAATGAGCAGTTCTTC
TRBV7-2	TRBD1	-	TRBJ1-4	CASSFPGTGGKKLFF	TGTGCCAGCAGCTTTCCCGGGACAGGGGGGAAAAAACTGTTTTTT
TRBV4-3	-	-	TRBJ2-5	CASSQDIATQETQYF	TGCGCCAGCAGCCAAGATATAGCAACCCAAGAGACCCAGTACTTC
TRBV5-1	TRBD1	-	TRBJ1-2	CASSTGQVTNYGYTF	TGCGCCAGCAGCACTGGACAGGTTACTAACTATGGCTACACCTTC
TRBV27	-	-	TRBJ1-1	CASSFKAYLGGGMNTEAFF	TGTGCCAGCAGTTTTAAGGCGTATCTGGGGGGAGGAATGAACACTGAAGCTTTCTTT
TRBV7-9	TRBD1	-	TRBJ1-6	CASSLSRTGRSPLHF	TGTGCCAGCAGCTTATCTCGGACAGGGAGATCACCCCTCCACTTT
TRBV2	-	-	TRBJ1-2	CASTEGLAGGYTF	TGTGCCAGCACCGAGGGACTGGCGGGGGGCTACACCTTC
TRBV5-4	-	-	TRBJ2-1	CASSWALKDEQFF	TGTGCCAGCAGCTGGGCCCTTAAGGATGAGCAGTTCTTC
TRBV29-1	TRBD1	-	TRBJ2-3	CSVDRLTGSTDTQYF	TGCAGCGTTGATAGGTTGACAGGGAGCACAGATACGCAGTATTTT
TRBV19	TRBD2	-	TRBJ2-3	CASSTPILAGGSTDTQYF	TGTGCCAGTAGTACCCCTATACTAGCGGGGGGGAGCACAGATACGCAGTATTTT
TRBV19	TRBD1	few	TRBJ1-2	CASKQGVYGYTF	TGTGCCAGCAAACAGGGGGTCTATGGCTACACCTTC
TRBV25-1	TRBD1	-	TRBJ1-2	CASSDPTPGTGDGYTF	TGTGCCAGCAGTGACCCGACCCCCGGGACAGGGGACGGCTACACCTTC
TRBV7-9	-	-	TRBJ1-5	CASSLVGVGALHF	-
TRBV6-5	TRBD1	-	TRBJ1-2	CASSYTGTGAYGYTF	TGTGCCAGCAGTTACACCGGGACAGGGGCCTATGGCTACACCTTC
TRBV4-3	TRBD1	-	TRBJ2-7	CASSQNSGQGIHEQYF	TGCGCCAGCAGCCAGAACTCCGGACAGGGCATCCACGAGCAGTACTTC
TRBV19	TRBD1	-	TRBJ2-2	CASSTSRGRGNTPGGTGELFF	TGTGCCAGTAGTACCTCCCGGGGCAGGGGGAACACTCCAGGCGGCACCGGGGAGCTGTTTTTT
TRBV7-9	TRBD1	once	TRBJ1-5	CASSLAAGTGTQPQHF	TGTGCCAGCAGCTTAGCGGCCGGGACAGGGACTCAGCCCCAGCATTTT
TRBV12-3/TRBV12-4	-	-	TRBJ2-1	CASSFDKYNEQFF	TGTGCCAGCAGTTTCGACAAATACAATGAGCAGTTCTTC
TRBV7-8	-	once	TRBJ1-1	CASSPGRVPLEAFF	TGTGCCAGCAGCCCAGGTCGTGTCCCACTCGAGGCTTTCTTT
TRBV7-9	-	once	TRBJ2-2	CASSLARGNTGELFF	TGTGCCAGCAGCTTAGCGCGGGGAAACACCGGGGAGCTGTTTTTT
TRBV6-1	-	-	TRBJ2-7	CASSEWAGQQIYEQYF	TGTGCCAGCAGTGAATGGGCAGGGCAGCAGATTTACGAGCAGTACTTC
TRBV6-5	-	-	TRBJ1-1	CASSPNGGAAFF	TGTGCCAGCAGTCCCAACGGGGGGGCGGCTTTCTTT
TRBV6-6	TRBD1	-	TRBJ2-2	CASSGAGGDTGELFF	TGTGCCAGCAGTGGGGCAGGGGGCGACACCGGGGAGCTGTTTTTT
TRBV2	TRBD1	-	TRBJ2-5	CASDRELQETQYF	TGTGCCAGTGACAGGGAACTCCAAGAGACCCAGTACTTC
TRBV5-6	-	-	TRBJ1-5	CASTQYGGSQPQHF	TGTGCCAGCACCCAATATGGGGGCTCTCAGCCCCAGCATTTT
TRBV9	TRBD1	-	TRBJ2-1	CASSVGPGQGYNEQFF	TGTGCCAGCAGCGTAGGACCGGGACAGGGGTACAATGAGCAGTTCTTC
TRBV6-5	-	-	TRBJ2-1	CAITVGRVGGGQFF	TGTGCCATCACTGTCGGGCGTGTGGGGGGAGGGCAGTTCTTC
TRBV5-4	-	once	TRBJ1-5	CASSLGAGGQPQHF	TGTGCCAGCAGCTTGGGAGCGGGAGGTCAGCCCCAGCATTTT
TRBV4-1	-	-	TRBJ1-5	CASSPGQQGLVSNQPQHF	TGCGCCAGCAGCCCTGGACAGCAAGGATTGGTTAGCAATCAGCCCCAGCATTTT
TRBV24-1	-	-	TRBJ2-3	CATSDSLPGTDTQYF	TGTGCCACCAGTGATAGTCTCCCAGGCACAGATACGCAGTATTTT
TRBV9	-	-	TRBJ1-2	CASSVDHRQGYGYTF	TGTGCCAGCAGCGTAGATCACCGGCAGGGCTATGGCTACACCTTC
TRBV9	-	-	TRBJ1-2	CASSPRRTDNYGYTF	TGTGCCAGCAGCCCCCGACGGACAGATAACTATGGCTACACCTTC
TRBV11-2	-	-	TRBJ1-2	CASSLSRAGKYTF	TGTGCCAGCAGCTTAAGTAGGGCAGGGAAGTACACCTTC
TRBV4-2	-	-	TRBJ2-2	CASSQDWAGVDRELFF	TGTGCCAGCAGCCAAGATTGGGCAGGGGTCGACAGGGAGCTGTTTTTT
TRBV6-2/TRBV6-3	-	-	TRBJ1-6	CASSSTRQADNSPLHF	TGTGCCAGCAGTTCGACCCGACAGGCCGATAATTCACCCCTCCACTTT
TRBV5-1	-	-	TRBJ1-1	CASSLATGLMNTEAFF	TGCGCCAGCAGCTTGGCCACAGGGCTCATGAACACTGAAGCTTTCTTT
TRBV28	-	-	TRBJ1-2	CASGGGDYGYTF	TGTGCCAGCGGAGGGGGGGACTATGGCTACACCTTC